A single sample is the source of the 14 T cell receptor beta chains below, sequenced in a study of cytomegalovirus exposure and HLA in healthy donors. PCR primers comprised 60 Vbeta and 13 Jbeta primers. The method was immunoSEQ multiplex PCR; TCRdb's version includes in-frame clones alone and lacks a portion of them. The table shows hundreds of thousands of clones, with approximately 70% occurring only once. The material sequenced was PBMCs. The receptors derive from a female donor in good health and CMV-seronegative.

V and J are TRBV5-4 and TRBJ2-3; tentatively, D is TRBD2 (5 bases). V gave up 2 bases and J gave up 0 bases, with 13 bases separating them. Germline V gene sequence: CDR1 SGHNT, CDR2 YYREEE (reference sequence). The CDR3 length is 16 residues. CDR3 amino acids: CASSFGSGTSTDTQYF. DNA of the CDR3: TGTGCCAGCAGCTTTGGCAGCGGAACTAGCACAGATACGCAGTATTTT.

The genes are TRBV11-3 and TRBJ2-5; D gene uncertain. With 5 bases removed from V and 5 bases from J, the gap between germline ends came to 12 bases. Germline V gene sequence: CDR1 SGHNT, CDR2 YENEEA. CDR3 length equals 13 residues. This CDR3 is CASSPTGLETQYF. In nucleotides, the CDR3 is TGTGCCAGCAGCCCGACGGGTTTGGAGACCCAGTACTTC.

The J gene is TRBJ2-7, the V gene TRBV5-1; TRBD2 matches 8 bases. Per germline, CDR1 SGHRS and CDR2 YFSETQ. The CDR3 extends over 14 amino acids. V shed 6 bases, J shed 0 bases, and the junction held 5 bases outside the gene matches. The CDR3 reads CASTPRGGSYEQYF. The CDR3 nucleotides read TGCGCCAGCACCCCCCGGGGGGGCTCCTACGAGCAGTACTTC.

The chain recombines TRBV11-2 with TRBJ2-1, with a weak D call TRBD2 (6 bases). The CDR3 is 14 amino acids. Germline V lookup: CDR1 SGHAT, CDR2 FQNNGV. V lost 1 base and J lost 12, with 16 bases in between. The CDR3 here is CASSLAFGPGGQFF. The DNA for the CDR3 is TGTGCCAGCAGCTTAGCTTTCGGACCCGGGGGGCAGTTCTTC. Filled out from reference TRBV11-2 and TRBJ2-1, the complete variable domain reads EAGVAQSPRYKIIEKRQSVAFWCNPISGHATLYWYQQILGQGPKLLIQFQNNGVVDDSQLPKDRFSAERLKGVDSTLKIQPAKLEDSAVYLCASSLAFGPGGQFFGPGTRLTVL.

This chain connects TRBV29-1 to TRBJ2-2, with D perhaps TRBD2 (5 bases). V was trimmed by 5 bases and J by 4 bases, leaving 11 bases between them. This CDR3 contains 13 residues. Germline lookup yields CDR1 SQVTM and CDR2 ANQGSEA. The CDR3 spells CSVRLAGTGELFF. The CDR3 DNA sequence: TGCAGCGTTCGTCTAGCAGGCACCGGGGAGCTGTTTTTT.

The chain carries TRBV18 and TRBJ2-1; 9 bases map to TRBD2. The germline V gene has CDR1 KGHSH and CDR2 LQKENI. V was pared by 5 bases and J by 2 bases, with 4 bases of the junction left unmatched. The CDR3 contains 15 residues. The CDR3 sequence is CASSSSSGTYNEQFF. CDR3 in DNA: TGTGCCAGCTCATCATCTAGCGGGACCTACAATGAGCAGTTCTTC.

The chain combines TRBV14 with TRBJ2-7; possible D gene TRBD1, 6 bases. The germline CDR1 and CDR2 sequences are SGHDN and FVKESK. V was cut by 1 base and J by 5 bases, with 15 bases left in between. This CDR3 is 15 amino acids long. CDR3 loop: CASSQGSRGRDEQYF. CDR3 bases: TGTGCCAGCAGCCAAGGAAGCAGGGGAAGGGACGAGCAGTACTTC.

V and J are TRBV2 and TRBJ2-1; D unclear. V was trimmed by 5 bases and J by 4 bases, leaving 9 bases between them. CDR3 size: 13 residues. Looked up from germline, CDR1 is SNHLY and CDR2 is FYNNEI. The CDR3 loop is CASSLRGYNEQFF. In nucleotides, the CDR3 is TGTGCCAGCAGTCTCCGAGGATACAATGAGCAGTTCTTC.

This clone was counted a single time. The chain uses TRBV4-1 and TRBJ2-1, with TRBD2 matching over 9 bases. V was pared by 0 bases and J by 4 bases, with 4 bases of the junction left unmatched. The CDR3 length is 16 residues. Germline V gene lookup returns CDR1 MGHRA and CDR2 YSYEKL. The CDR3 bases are TGCGCCAGCAGCCAAGAAAGTCTAGCGGGATACAATGAGCAGTTCTTC. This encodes CASSQESLAGYNEQFF.

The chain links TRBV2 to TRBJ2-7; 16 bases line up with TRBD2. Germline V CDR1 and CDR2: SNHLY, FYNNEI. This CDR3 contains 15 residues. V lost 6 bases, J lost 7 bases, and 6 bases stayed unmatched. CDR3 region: CASSKGLAGGKEQYF. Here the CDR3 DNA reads TGTGCCAGCAGCAAGGGACTAGCGGGAGGGAAAGAGCAGTACTTC.

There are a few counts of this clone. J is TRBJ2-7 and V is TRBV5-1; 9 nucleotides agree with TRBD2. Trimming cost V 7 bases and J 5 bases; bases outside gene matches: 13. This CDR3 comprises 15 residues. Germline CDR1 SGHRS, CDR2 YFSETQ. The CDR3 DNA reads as TGCGCCAGCGGCCTACTAGCGGGCCATTCGGACGAGCAGTACTTC. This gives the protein CASGLLAGHSDEQYF.

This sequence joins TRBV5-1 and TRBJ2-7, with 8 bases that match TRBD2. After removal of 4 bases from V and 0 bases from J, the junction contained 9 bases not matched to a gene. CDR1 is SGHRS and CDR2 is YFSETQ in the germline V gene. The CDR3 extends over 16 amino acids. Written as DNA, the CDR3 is TGCGCCAGCAGCCCGGGGGGGTCGGGGAGCTCCTACGAGCAGTACTTC. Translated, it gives CASSPGGSGSSYEQYF.

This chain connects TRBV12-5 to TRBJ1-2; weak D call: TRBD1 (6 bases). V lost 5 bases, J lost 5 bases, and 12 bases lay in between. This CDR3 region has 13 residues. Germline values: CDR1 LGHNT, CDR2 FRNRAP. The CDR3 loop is CASGLGQFYGYTF. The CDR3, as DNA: TGTGCTAGTGGTCTCGGACAGTTTTATGGCTACACCTTC.

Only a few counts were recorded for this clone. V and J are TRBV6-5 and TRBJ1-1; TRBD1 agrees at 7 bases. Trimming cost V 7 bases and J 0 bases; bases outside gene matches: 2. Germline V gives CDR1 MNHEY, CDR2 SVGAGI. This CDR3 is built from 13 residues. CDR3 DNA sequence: TGTGCCAGCACTAGGGGGCTGAACACTGAAGCTTTCTTT. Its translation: CASTRGLNTEAFF.